This is a list of T cell receptor beta chains from one sample in a study of blood T cell repertoires in COVID-19. The table came from immunoSEQ multiplex PCR; TCRdb's copy has only in-frame clones and leaves some out. Here the sample spans around 120,000 clones, less than 75% being singletons. Sequenced input: peripheral blood. The source is a human donor with acute or convalescent COVID-19. The donor label of this sample is uncertain. Each CDR3 is given with its conserved first and last residue. The order of the fields is J gene, clone size, V gene, D gene, CDR3 length, CDR3 protein, CDR3 DNA. The D gene is left open where the match is weak. Size tells how often a clone was seen (once, few, many) or the class of an expanded clone, and some rows leave it out.

TRBJ2-3	once	TRBV2	.	14	CASRDSTSTDTQYF	TGTGCCAGCAGGGACTCCACTAGCACAGATACGCAGTATTTT
TRBJ1-6	.	TRBV4-1	.	16	CASSQEPRGWNSPLHF	TGCGCCAGCAGCCAAGAGCCGCGGGGTTGGAATTCACCCCTCCACTTT
TRBJ1-5	.	TRBV6-6	.	14	CASSASNGNQPQHF	TGTGCCAGCAGCGCCAGTAATGGCAATCAGCCCCAGCATTTT
TRBJ2-3	.	TRBV9	TRBD2	17	CASSGYQRGAGTDTQYF	TGTGCCAGCAGCGGTTACCAGCGGGGAGCGGGCACAGATACGCAGTATTTT
TRBJ1-1	.	TRBV10-2	TRBD1	14	CASSESQGVTEAFF	TGCGCCAGCAGTGAGTCCCAGGGGGTCACTGAAGCTTTCTTT
TRBJ2-1	.	TRBV6-5	.	15	CASSTSTGAYNEQFF	.
TRBJ1-1	once	TRBV27	.	16	CASSRGVGRMNTEAFF	TGTGCCAGCAGCCGCGGGGTCGGACGCATGAACACTGAAGCTTTCTTT
TRBJ1-1	.	TRBV30	TRBD1	13	CAWSAQGVTEAFF	TGTGCCTGGAGTGCCCAGGGGGTAACTGAAGCTTTCTTT
TRBJ1-5	.	TRBV6-5	TRBD1	15	CASSRDRDDNQPQHF	TGTGCCAGCTCTAGGGACAGGGATGACAATCAGCCCCAGCATTTT
TRBJ1-5	.	TRBV5-1	.	14	CASSLGQGEQPQHF	TGCGCCAGCAGCTTGGGCCAGGGTGAGCAGCCCCAGCATTTT
TRBJ1-5	.	TRBV18	TRBD1	14	CASSQGQVNQPQHF	TGTGCCAGCTCGCAGGGACAGGTCAATCAGCCCCAGCATTTT
TRBJ2-1	.	TRBV9	.	16	CASSPMGQGRHNEQFF	TGTGCCAGCTCACCCATGGGGCAGGGCAGACACAATGAGCAGTTCTTC
TRBJ1-6	few	TRBV7-9	TRBD1	14	CASSFRDRNSPLHF	TGTGCCAGCAGTTTCCGGGACAGAAATTCACCCCTCCACTTT
TRBJ2-1	.	TRBV6-1	.	15	CASSERTTARSEQFF	TGTGCCAGCAGTGAAAGGACTACCGCCAGGTCTGAGCAGTTCTTC
TRBJ2-3	once	TRBV28	TRBD2	15	CASSTLAGGQDTQYF	TGTGCCAGCAGTACACTAGCGGGGGGGCAAGATACGCAGTATTTT
TRBJ1-1	.	TRBV12-3/TRBV12-4	.	13	CASTRTWNTEAFF	TGTGCCAGCACCAGGACATGGAACACTGAAGCTTTCTTT
TRBJ1-1	few	TRBV11-2	TRBD1	13	CASSLDRVSEAFF	TGTGCCAGCAGCTTGGACAGGGTCTCTGAAGCTTTCTTT
TRBJ1-6	once	TRBV7-6	.	13	CASRQSNNSPLHF	TGTGCCAGCAGACAGAGCAATAATTCACCCCTCCACTTT
TRBJ1-3	.	TRBV11-2	TRBD1	15	CASSFTGVSGNTIYF	TGTGCCAGCAGCTTCACAGGGGTCTCTGGAAACACCATATATTTT
TRBJ2-7	once	TRBV20-1	TRBD1	13	CSASAGQGEVQYF	TGCAGTGCTAGTGCCGGACAGGGAGAGGTGCAGTACTTC
TRBJ1-3	once	TRBV3-1/TRBV3-2	.	16	CASSQDGGSSGNTIYF	TGTGCCAGCAGCCAAGATGGGGGGAGCTCTGGAAACACCATATATTTT
TRBJ2-2	.	TRBV3-1/TRBV3-2	.	12	CASSQTGWELFF	TGTGCCAGCAGCCAAACCGGGTGGGAGCTGTTTTTT
TRBJ2-1	.	TRBV9	TRBD2	16	CASSVKLAGVMNEQFF	TGTGCCAGCAGCGTAAAACTAGCGGGGGTCATGAATGAGCAGTTCTTC
TRBJ2-1	.	TRBV7-3	.	12	CASSLTEGEQFF	TGTGCCAGCAGCTTAACGGAGGGTGAGCAGTTCTTC
TRBJ2-6	.	TRBV18	.	15	CASSPGRGGANVLTF	TGTGCCAGCTCACCCGGACGGGGTGGGGCCAACGTCCTGACTTTC